This T cell receptor (beta chain) derives from a study of blood T cells in healthy people across ages (dated by TCRdb to between 2014 and 2017). Regarding the complete study: Template switching captured roughly one uniquely barcoded TCR beta cDNA molecule per two T cells in model experiments. Using deep sequencing normalized with unique cDNA molecular identifiers, the study measured how TCR beta repertoire diversity changes with age. The donors were split into four age groups: young (average around 15 years), middle-aged (roughly 39), aged (approximately 60) and long-lived (roughly 88). The study analyzed two additional independent replicas of 1 million unique cDNA reads from the same blood draw for two donors, one aged 18 to 30 and one aged 80 or older. What the study reported, not specific to this receptor: The long-lived group showed more naive CD4+ T cells, fewer expanded clones and increased TCR diversity than the aged group, suggesting age selection. Because donor CMV infection status was unknown, age-related changes in expanded clonotypes were potentially confounded. Observed TCR beta diversity correlated strongly with the percentage of naive T cells measured by flow cytometry. Observed TCR beta diversity per million T cells fell roughly linearly with age, and a significant reduction was already apparent by age around 40. Conclusive comparison of naive and antigen-experienced compartments was prevented by the profiling of bulk unsorted PBMCs. Estimates of total diversity based on one million sequenced T cells were regarded as lower bounds and as underestimates.

Comments on this clonotype: Its antigen target is currently unknown. Base quality data are lacking; no much larger clone is found one base away.

V drops 5 bases and J drops 4 bases, leaving 8 bases in between. In the germline V gene (reference sequence), CDR1 corresponds to DFQATT and CDR2 to SNEGSKA. The CDR3 sequence holds 11 residues, the cysteine and phenylalanine included. CDR3 DNA only is kept here, 33 bases in frame from base 1. Library method: 5' RACE. TCRdb records Illumina HiSeq 2500 as the sequencer. A second PCR of roughly 7 to 12 cycles was run with a J-beta primer mix and a sample-barcoded 5' primer. A unique molecular identifier was introduced onto each TCR beta cDNA molecule by a template-switch 5' adaptor carrying 12 random nucleotides. Each sample yielded at least 2.5 million CDR3-containing paired-end reads. First-strand cDNA was synthesized from all RNA with the Mint cDNA synthesis kit, primed by a TRBC-specific oligonucleotide. After uracil-DNA glycosylase treatment, a first 18-cycle PCR used universal primers M1SS and BC2_uni_R on all cDNA. Per the source publication's procedure: For normalization, 1 million high-quality reads, each with a distinct molecular identifier, were randomly selected from each sample. Instead of being binned into consensus sequences, reads that shared molecular identifiers were thrown out. MiTCR, run with a Q25 quality threshold and the strictest error-elimination algorithm, handled CDR3 identification, clonotype clustering and error correction. Lower-bound total TCR beta diversity was estimated with a nonparametric unseen species model using Euler transformation. TCRdb handled the public reads itself, with Q25 trimming in fastp and clone calling in MiXCR, and kept productive beta chains. Merged by CDR3 protein, the rows form single entries marked with the most common genes and DNA. TCRdb, rather than the study authors, made the V and J calls. This sample has over 500,000 distinct CDR3 sequences in its table, and roughly a quarter of those were observed once. The top ten hold roughly 3.5% of the sample.

Donors were 35 to 40 systemically healthy Caucasian individuals from Russia aged about 6 to 100 years. Around 9.9 milliliters of peripheral blood were collected from each donor into EDTA-treated Vacutainer tubes. PBMCs were isolated by Ficoll-Paque density-gradient centrifugation, with at least 6.5 million obtained per sample. Total RNA was extracted from PBMCs with Trizol reagent, with at least 6 micrograms obtained per sample. Naive CD45RAhigh/CD27high T cell percentages were measured by flow cytometry on a PBMC aliquot from every donor. These sequences were also reported in another study, on T cells of mothers and their children. As that second paper reports: Nine systemically healthy Caucasian individuals served as donors, namely three mothers together with their six children. cDNA synthesis used all of the extracted RNA, with roughly 1.5 ug of RNA in each 15 ul reaction. In the second PCR, the M1S primer added sample barcodes and 2-4 random nucleotides. Over 9 million TCR beta CDR3 reads came from each mother, compared with about 3 million reads from each child. TCR recombination output is similarly shaped by thymic selection in related and unrelated pairs, with a minor effect exerted by inherited differences. Normalized repertoire overlap was always slightly but never significantly higher in related than unrelated mother-child pairs. Persistent microchimeric T cell clones were not detected, at a sensitivity of around 95 clones per million clonotypes. The study used deep NGS to compare TCR beta repertoires of mothers and children, seeking features distinguishing related mother-child pairs from unrelated individuals. On average, the children were roughly 11 +/- 4 years old, while the mothers were about 37 +/- 4 years old. After adapter ligation with NEBNext reagents, the libraries were sequenced on Illumina HiSeq 2000 with 100+100 nt paired-end reads. To prevent cross-contamination, the mother and child libraries were prepared one month apart and sequenced in separate runs. Between roughly 500,000 and 2,000,000 distinct TCR beta clonotypes were identified per donor. Naive TCR beta clonotypes were estimated from low-frequency clonotypes matched to each donor's FACS-determined naive share, without sorting.

This sequence was found in a boy aged 2 to 10 in good health. The sample was blood. The chain links TRBV20-1 with TRBJ1-2, with no D gene named confidently. CDR3 region: CSAGPSYGYTF. The DNA is as follows: TGCAGTGCTGGCCCGTCCTATGGCTACACCTTC.